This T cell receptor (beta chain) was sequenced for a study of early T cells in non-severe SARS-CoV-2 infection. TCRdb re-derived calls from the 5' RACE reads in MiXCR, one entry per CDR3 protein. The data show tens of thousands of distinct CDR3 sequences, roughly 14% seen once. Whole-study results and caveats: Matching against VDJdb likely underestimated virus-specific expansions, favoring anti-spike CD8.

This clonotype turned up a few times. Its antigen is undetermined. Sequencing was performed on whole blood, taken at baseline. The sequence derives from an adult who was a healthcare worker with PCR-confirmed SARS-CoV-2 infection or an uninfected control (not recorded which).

CDR3 bases: TGTGCCAGCAGCTCAGCGGGAGCCTCCTACAATGAGCAGTTCTTC. Amino acid sequence: CASSSAGASYNEQFF. The chain links TRBV5-4 to TRBJ2-1; TRBD2 matches 8 bases. Germline CDR1 reads SGHNT; CDR2 reads YYREEE (reference sequence). V lost 3 bases to trimming and J lost 0 bases; unmatched junction nucleotides: 2. The CDR3 is made up of 15 amino acids.